What follows is one TCR beta chain and its context. What this receptor recognizes is not known. No base quality information exists; no much larger clone differs at one position. The immunoSEQ Assay, a bias-controlled multiplex PCR, was used to amplify TCRbeta CDR3 regions from genomic DNA. Per the original workflow: Nucleated cell counts per sample were estimated from amplification of reference gene primers within the assay. To quantify the absolute abundance of each unique TCRbeta CDR3 rearrangement, sequence reads were collapsed and filtered. Productive Simpson clonality was computed per sample as the square root of Simpson's diversity index over productive rearrangements. As stored in TCRdb, this immuneACCESS dataset retains in-frame rearrangements with V and J assigned. A fraction of the clones does not appear; measured against another copy, unresolved V genes explain less than half of the discrepancy, and the remainder lacks a known reason. The DNA gave D and trimming, while V, J and clone size come from that table. Present in this sample are just under 150,000 clones, around 86% of which were seen just once. Roughly 35% of the sample is in the top ten clones.

In the germline V gene (reference sequence), CDR1 corresponds to MNHEY and CDR2 to SMNVEV. V and J are trimmed by 3 bases and 2 bases, and the gene matches miss 4 bases of the junction. From the cysteine through the phenylalanine, the CDR3 covers 15 amino acids. Only the CDR3 portion is preserved as DNA: 45 bases, with reading frame beginning at the first base. The sample is drawn from a study of blood T cell repertoires in COVID-19 (dated by TCRdb to about 2020). Context from the whole study: The collaborator samples originated in the United States, Italy and Spain and spanned the acute and convalescent phases of COVID-19. The repertoires were made available in a free public database intended to serve as a resource for research on the immune response to SARS-CoV-2. The sample metadata nearly always contained a de-identified subject ID, COVID-19 status, age in years and sex. Samples came from the ongoing ImmuneRACE study (first 160 participants) plus 1,254 subjects from 6 global collaborators. Where HLA class I and class II types were available, the types were taken from metadata supplied by the sample provider, not from assay-based typing. The material from the prospective study consisted of cDNA or gDNA derived from T cells, B-cell-depleted T cells, or PBMCs. Subjects who had been exposed to COVID-19, were actively infected with it, or had recovered from it provided the deeply sampled blood TCRbeta repertoires that made up the dataset. Paper-wide results and their limitations: How much clinical and demographic metadata was included differed by source and by participant, and the metadata was provided uncurated.

Another Seattle source contributed samples from volunteer blood donors who had recovered from COVID-19. The collaborating institutions used their own protocols to collect whole blood in K2EDTA tubes. For TCRbeta analysis, collaborators shipped samples in one of three forms: frozen whole blood, isolated PBMCs, or DNA extracted from either of those sample types. Input material: peripheral blood. The chain is made from TRBV27 and TRBJ2-7, with 10 bases matching TRBD1. This receptor was obtained from a man aged 50-60 years who had recovered from COVID-19. The CDR3 in this case is CASSFGTGDTYEQYF. DNA sequence: TGTGCCAGCAGTTTTGGGACAGGGGACACCTACGAGCAGTACTTC.